This is a list of T cell receptor beta chains from one sample in a study of regulatory T cells in long-lasting Graves disease. TCRdb itself ran the multiplex PCR reads through MiXCR, one entry per CDR3 protein. This table has 200,000 to 250,000 distinct CDR3 sequences, approximately 18% appearing once. This sample also appeared in a second study, on T cells in Graves' hyperthyroidism and ophthalmopathy.

The source was peripheral blood mononuclear cells (PBMCs), collected at new diagnosis, from a patient treated with antithyroid drugs. The receptors were sampled from a woman between 25 and 40 years old with Graves disease. Both conserved end residues are part of each CDR3. The order of the fields is CDR3 protein, CDR3 DNA, clone size, D gene, J gene, V gene. The D gene is left open where the match is weak. Size values are once, few and many counts, or a class for expanded clones, and some rows have none.

CDR3 protein: CASTPGGTGNYGYTF
CDR3 DNA: TGTGCCAGCACCCCGGGGGGCACTGGTAACTATGGCTACACCTTC
clone size: many
D gene: NA
J gene: TRBJ1-2
V gene: TRBV12-3/TRBV12-4

CDR3 protein: CASSQDTSGGARDTQYF
CDR3 DNA: TGTGCCAGCAGCCAAGACACTAGCGGGGGGGCCAGGGATACGCAGTATTTT
clone size: few
D gene: TRBD2
J gene: TRBJ2-3
V gene: TRBV3-1

CDR3 protein: CASSVATGVTDTQYF
CDR3 DNA: TGTGCCAGCAGCGTAGCTACCGGGGTCACAGATACGCAGTATTTT
clone size: NA
D gene: NA
J gene: TRBJ2-3
V gene: TRBV2

CDR3 protein: CASSTGTGGSGTEAFF
CDR3 DNA: TGTGCCAGCAGTACCGGGACAGGGGGCAGCGGCACTGAAGCTTTCTTT
clone size: NA
D gene: TRBD1
J gene: TRBJ1-1
V gene: TRBV27

CDR3 protein: CASSLQGAADTEAFF
CDR3 DNA: TGTGCCAGCAGCCTACAGGGGGCCGCGGACACTGAAGCTTTCTTT
clone size: few
D gene: TRBD1
J gene: TRBJ1-1
V gene: TRBV9

CDR3 protein: CASSFDWSSYEQYF
CDR3 DNA: TGTGCCAGCAGCTTCGACTGGAGCTCCTACGAGCAGTACTTC
clone size: many
D gene: NA
J gene: TRBJ2-7
V gene: TRBV7-9

CDR3 protein: CASSRLVTEPYNEQFF
CDR3 DNA: TGTGCCAGTAGTAGACTTGTAACTGAACCTTACAATGAGCAGTTCTTC
clone size: NA
D gene: NA
J gene: TRBJ2-1
V gene: TRBV19

CDR3 protein: CASGSVGRREKLFF
CDR3 DNA: TGTGCCAGCGGCTCAGTAGGGCGTAGAGAAAAACTGTTTTTT
clone size: many
D gene: NA
J gene: TRBJ1-4
V gene: TRBV7-9

CDR3 protein: CATSDPGTANYGYTF
CDR3 DNA: TGTGCCACCAGTGATCCTGGGACAGCTAACTATGGCTACACCTTC
clone size: many
D gene: TRBD1
J gene: TRBJ1-2
V gene: TRBV24-1

CDR3 protein: CASSSEVHGYTF
CDR3 DNA: TGCGCCAGCAGCTCGGAAGTGCATGGCTACACCTTC
clone size: many
D gene: NA
J gene: TRBJ1-2
V gene: TRBV5-1

CDR3 protein: CASSYAEAGGLNIQYF
CDR3 DNA: TGTGCCAGCAGTTACGCGGAGGCAGGGGGTTTGAACATTCAGTACTTC
clone size: many
D gene: TRBD1
J gene: TRBJ2-4
V gene: TRBV6-5

CDR3 protein: CASSDSRTGIDYGYTF
CDR3 DNA: TGTGCCAGCAGTGACAGCAGAACAGGGATCGACTATGGCTACACCTTC
clone size: many
D gene: NA
J gene: TRBJ1-2
V gene: TRBV6-1

CDR3 protein: CASLQGGLNTEAFF
CDR3 DNA: TGTGCCAGCCTCCAGGGAGGGTTGAACACTGAAGCTTTCTTT
clone size: many
D gene: NA
J gene: TRBJ1-1
V gene: TRBV6-1

CDR3 protein: CASSLVRGHEQYF
CDR3 DNA: TGTGCCAGCAGTTTGGTCAGGGGGCACGAGCAGTACTTC
clone size: many
D gene: TRBD1
J gene: TRBJ2-7
V gene: TRBV27

CDR3 protein: CSAQAGNTEAFF
CDR3 DNA: TGCAGTGCTCAGGCAGGGAACACTGAAGCTTTCTTT
clone size: many
D gene: NA
J gene: TRBJ1-1
V gene: TRBV20-1

CDR3 protein: CASRAGQGFNYGYTF
CDR3 DNA: TGTGCCAGCAGGGCCGGACAGGGATTTAACTATGGCTACACCTTC
clone size: many
D gene: TRBD1
J gene: TRBJ1-2
V gene: TRBV2

CDR3 protein: CASSQGGSLVEQFF
CDR3 DNA: TGTGCCAGCAGCCAAGGCGGGAGTCTGGTTGAGCAGTTCTTC
clone size: NA
D gene: TRBD2
J gene: TRBJ2-1
V gene: TRBV12-3/TRBV12-4

CDR3 protein: CAIGLGASGSTEAFF
CDR3 DNA: TGTGCCATCGGCCTCGGAGCTTCAGGGAGCACTGAAGCTTTCTTT
clone size: NA
D gene: NA
J gene: TRBJ1-1
V gene: TRBV10-3

CDR3 protein: CASSLRDRGETQYF
CDR3 DNA: TGTGCCAGCAGTCTAAGGGACCGAGGGGAGACCCAGTACTTC
clone size: many
D gene: NA
J gene: TRBJ2-5
V gene: TRBV28

CDR3 protein: CASSPLPGGGASPLHF
CDR3 DNA: TGTGCCAGCAGCCCCCTCCCGGGAGGGGGCGCGTCCCCCCTCCACTTT
clone size: NA
D gene: TRBD1
J gene: TRBJ1-6
V gene: TRBV7-2

CDR3 protein: CASKPAGDTGELFF
CDR3 DNA: TGTGCCAGTAAACCAGCGGGAGACACCGGGGAGCTGTTTTTT
clone size: many
D gene: TRBD2
J gene: TRBJ2-2
V gene: TRBV19

CDR3 protein: CASSSPSGGATDTQYF
CDR3 DNA: TGTGCCAGCAGCTCACCTAGCGGGGGGGCCACAGATACGCAGTATTTT
clone size: few
D gene: TRBD2
J gene: TRBJ2-3
V gene: TRBV5-4

CDR3 protein: CASSPTPTGGQRSNQPQHF
CDR3 DNA: TGTGCCAGCAGCCCTACCCCGACAGGGGGTCAGCGTAGCAATCAGCCCCAGCATTTT
clone size: many
D gene: TRBD1
J gene: TRBJ1-5
V gene: TRBV28

CDR3 protein: CASSAKTSGRQYF
CDR3 DNA: TGTGCCAGCAGTGCTAAGACTAGCGGGAGGCAGTACTTC
clone size: NA
D gene: TRBD2
J gene: TRBJ2-7
V gene: TRBV12-3/TRBV12-4

CDR3 protein: CASSLRATDTQYF
CDR3 DNA: TGTGCCAGCAGTTTAAGGGCCACAGATACGCAGTATTTT
clone size: many
D gene: NA
J gene: TRBJ2-3
V gene: TRBV12-3/TRBV12-4

CDR3 protein: CASSDRTSLYEQYF
CDR3 DNA: TGTGCCAGCAGTGATAGGACTAGCTTATACGAGCAGTACTTC
clone size: many
D gene: TRBD2
J gene: TRBJ2-7
V gene: TRBV2

CDR3 protein: CSAPKSPGNTEAFF
CDR3 DNA: TGCAGTGCCCCCAAGAGCCCGGGGAACACTGAAGCTTTCTTT
clone size: many
D gene: NA
J gene: TRBJ1-1
V gene: TRBV20-1

CDR3 protein: CASSLRPLSGRGTETQYF
CDR3 DNA: TGTGCCAGCAGCTTAAGGCCGTTGAGTGGGCGGGGGACGGAGACCCAGTACTTC
clone size: many
D gene: TRBD2
J gene: TRBJ2-5
V gene: TRBV7-8

CDR3 protein: CASSLVGYGYTF
CDR3 DNA: TGTGCCAGCAGCTTAGTGGGGTATGGCTACACCTTC
clone size: many
D gene: NA
J gene: TRBJ1-2
V gene: TRBV11-2

CDR3 protein: CASSIRRELYGYTF
CDR3 DNA: TGTGCCAGTAGTATTCGACGGGAGCTCTATGGCTACACCTTC
clone size: many
D gene: NA
J gene: TRBJ1-2
V gene: TRBV19

CDR3 protein: CASSQTGDRETQYF
CDR3 DNA: TGTGCCAGCTCCCAGACAGGGGATCGGGAGACCCAGTACTTC
clone size: many
D gene: TRBD1
J gene: TRBJ2-5
V gene: TRBV18

CDR3 protein: CASSLYGTSGSYEQYF
CDR3 DNA: TGTGCCAGCAGCTTATACGGGACTAGCGGCTCCTACGAGCAGTACTTC
clone size: many
D gene: TRBD2
J gene: TRBJ2-7
V gene: TRBV7-2

CDR3 protein: CASSPRQAGLNTEAFF
CDR3 DNA: TGTGCCAGCTCACCCCGACAGGCAGGACTGAACACTGAAGCTTTCTTT
clone size: many
D gene: NA
J gene: TRBJ1-1
V gene: TRBV18

CDR3 protein: CASSLPSGGSSPEQYF
CDR3 DNA: TGTGCCAGCAGCTTACCTAGCGGGGGGTCCTCGCCCGAGCAGTACTTC
clone size: many
D gene: TRBD2
J gene: TRBJ2-7
V gene: TRBV7-6

CDR3 protein: CSVMMEPLTTEQFF
CDR3 DNA: TGCAGCGTGATGATGGAGCCCCTCACAACTGAGCAGTTCTTC
clone size: NA
D gene: NA
J gene: TRBJ2-1
V gene: TRBV29-1

CDR3 protein: CASFRGTCNQPQHF
CDR3 DNA: TGTGCCAGCTTCCGGGGGACGTGCAATCAGCCCCAGCATTTT
clone size: many
D gene: NA
J gene: TRBJ1-5
V gene: TRBV25-1

CDR3 protein: CASQGGSSNYGYTF
CDR3 DNA: TGTGCCAGTCAGGGAGGGAGTTCTAACTATGGCTACACCTTC
clone size: few
D gene: NA
J gene: TRBJ1-2
V gene: TRBV7-9

CDR3 protein: CASSLILAGGGNEQFF
CDR3 DNA: TGCGCCAGCAGCTTGATACTAGCGGGAGGGGGTAATGAGCAGTTCTTC
clone size: once
D gene: TRBD2
J gene: TRBJ2-1
V gene: TRBV5-1

CDR3 protein: CASTSGATGNTIYF
CDR3 DNA: TGCGCCAGCACCTCGGGTGCGACTGGGAACACCATATATTTT
clone size: many
D gene: NA
J gene: TRBJ1-3
V gene: TRBV5-1

CDR3 protein: CSARARGFGMTEAFF
CDR3 DNA: TGCAGTGCTAGAGCCAGAGGGTTCGGGATGACTGAAGCTTTCTTT
clone size: many
D gene: NA
J gene: TRBJ1-1
V gene: TRBV20-1

CDR3 protein: CASRGIEGYTF
CDR3 DNA: TGTGCCAGCAGGGGGATTGAAGGCTACACCTTC
clone size: many
D gene: NA
J gene: TRBJ1-2
V gene: TRBV7-8

CDR3 protein: CASSLEPLTSYEQYF
CDR3 DNA: TGTGCCAGCAGCTTAGAGCCCTTGACATCATACGAGCAGTACTTC
clone size: many
D gene: NA
J gene: TRBJ2-7
V gene: TRBV11-2

CDR3 protein: CAWSTSFGGGQPQHF
CDR3 DNA: TGTGCCTGGAGTACGTCGTTTGGGGGTGGACAGCCCCAGCATTTT
clone size: many
D gene: NA
J gene: TRBJ1-5
V gene: TRBV30

CDR3 protein: CASSVEPGDLQPQHF
CDR3 DNA: TGTGCCAGCAGCGTAGAGCCAGGGGATCTTCAGCCCCAGCATTTT
clone size: few
D gene: NA
J gene: TRBJ1-5
V gene: TRBV9

CDR3 protein: CALVGGANVLTF
CDR3 DNA: TGTGCCTTAGTGGGGGGGGCCAACGTCCTGACTTTC
clone size: few
D gene: NA
J gene: TRBJ2-6
V gene: TRBV6-1

CDR3 protein: CASSMDNYNEQFF
CDR3 DNA: TGTGCCAGTAGTATGGATAACTACAATGAGCAGTTCTTC
clone size: many
D gene: NA
J gene: TRBJ2-1
V gene: TRBV19

CDR3 protein: CASSVDPDRHYGYTF
CDR3 DNA: TGTGCCAGCAGCGTAGACCCGGACAGGCACTATGGCTACACCTTC
clone size: many
D gene: TRBD1
J gene: TRBJ1-2
V gene: TRBV9

CDR3 protein: CASSAIGGGRSYEQYF
CDR3 DNA: TGCGCCAGCAGCGCAATCGGCGGGGGACGCTCCTACGAGCAGTACTTC
clone size: many
D gene: TRBD2
J gene: TRBJ2-7
V gene: TRBV10-2

CDR3 protein: CASSQVQAKNIQYF
CDR3 DNA: TGCGCCAGCAGCCAAGTGCAAGCCAAAAACATTCAGTACTTC
clone size: few
D gene: NA
J gene: TRBJ2-4
V gene: TRBV4-1

CDR3 protein: CSASMTSGDNEQSF
CDR3 DNA: TGCAGTGCTAGTATGACCAGCGGCGACAATGAGCAGTCCTTC
clone size: NA
D gene: NA
J gene: TRBJ2-1
V gene: TRBV20-1

CDR3 protein: CASSRRVPPRTQYF
CDR3 DNA: TGTGCCAGCAGCCGCAGGGTGCCGCCTCGTACGCAGTATTTT
clone size: many
D gene: NA
J gene: TRBJ2-3
V gene: TRBV28

CDR3 protein: CASSEQGQGPGGYGYTF
CDR3 DNA: TGTGCCAGCAGTGAACAGGGACAGGGGCCCGGGGGGTATGGCTACACCTTC
clone size: many
D gene: TRBD1
J gene: TRBJ1-2
V gene: TRBV2

CDR3 protein: CASSQKTSGNYNEQFF
CDR3 DNA: TGTGCCAGCAGCCAAAAGACTAGCGGAAACTACAATGAGCAGTTCTTC
clone size: NA
D gene: TRBD2
J gene: TRBJ2-1
V gene: TRBV4-2

CDR3 protein: CASSPQRFDTDTQYF
CDR3 DNA: TGTGCCAGCTCACCACAAAGGTTTGACACAGATACGCAGTATTTT
clone size: many
D gene: NA
J gene: TRBJ2-3
V gene: TRBV18

CDR3 protein: CASSRRRLNNSPLHF
CDR3 DNA: TGTGCCAGCAGCCGAAGAAGATTGAATAATTCACCCCTCCACTTT
clone size: many
D gene: NA
J gene: TRBJ1-6
V gene: TRBV3-1

CDR3 protein: CASSSMVGQGSYTNEKLFF
CDR3 DNA: TGTGCCAGCAGCTCGATGGTGGGACAGGGGTCATACACTAATGAAAAACTGTTTTTT
clone size: NA
D gene: TRBD1
J gene: TRBJ1-4
V gene: TRBV5-8

CDR3 protein: CASSYRTTYEQYF
CDR3 DNA: TGCGCCAGCAGCTACCGGACAACCTACGAGCAGTACTTC
clone size: many
D gene: NA
J gene: TRBJ2-7
V gene: TRBV4-1

CDR3 protein: CASSSRGTGYYEQYF
CDR3 DNA: TGTGCCAGCAGCTCAAGAGGGACAGGTTACTACGAGCAGTACTTC
clone size: few
D gene: TRBD1
J gene: TRBJ2-7
V gene: TRBV13

CDR3 protein: CASSQDSGPDGVQYF
CDR3 DNA: TGTGCCAGCAGCCAAGATTCAGGTCCCGATGGAGTGCAGTACTTC
clone size: many
D gene: NA
J gene: TRBJ2-7
V gene: TRBV14

CDR3 protein: CASSETGFPDYEQYF
CDR3 DNA: TGCGCCAGCAGTGAGACAGGGTTCCCAGACTACGAGCAGTACTTC
clone size: NA
D gene: NA
J gene: TRBJ2-7
V gene: TRBV10-2